These 29 T cell receptor beta chains share one sample of origin, sequenced in a study of blood T cell repertoires in COVID-19. The repertoire was sequenced with immunoSEQ multiplex PCR; TCRdb's copy has only in-frame clones and lacks some. The table includes about 220,000 clones, approximately 90% detected once. Source material: PBMCs or T cells enriched from blood (not recorded which). The source is a woman aged 30 to 39 with acute COVID-19.

J is TRBJ1-1 and V is TRBV7-9, with 10 bases lining up with TRBD1. J lost 5 bases, V lost 6 bases, and 6 bases had no gene match. Germline CDR1 and CDR2: SEHNR and FQNEAQ (reference sequence). CDR3 length: 14 residues. In DNA form, the CDR3 reads TGTGCCAGCAGTCTGACAGGGGGCTGGACTGAAGCTTTCTTT. Protein sequence: CASSLTGGWTEAFF.

This sequence joins TRBV6-5 and TRBJ1-4; no clear D gene. This CDR3 has 14 residues. The V gene's germline CDR1 is MNHEY and CDR2 SVGAGI. Trimming cost V 6 bases and J 8 bases, with 16 bases left between them. Here the CDR3 reads CASSSGSPGEKLFF. Here the CDR3 DNA reads TGTGCCAGCAGCTCCGGTTCTCCGGGGGAAAAACTGTTTTTT.

The V and J genes are TRBV5-1 and TRBJ1-1; 12 positions agree with TRBD1. Germline V gene lookup returns CDR1 SGHRS and CDR2 YFSETQ. The CDR3 runs 14 residues. V lost 4 bases, J lost 5 bases, and 3 bases stayed unmatched. The CDR3 loop reads CASSGTGGLTEAFF. The CDR3 DNA reads as TGCGCCAGCAGCGGGACAGGGGGCCTTACTGAAGCTTTCTTT.

The V and J genes are TRBV7-9 and TRBJ1-6; unclear D gene. Germline V gives CDR1 SEHNR, CDR2 FQNEAQ (reference sequence). V lost 2 bases and J 8 bases, leaving 10 bases between the germline ends. This CDR3 contains 14 residues. Here the CDR3 DNA reads TGTGCCAGCAGCTTAACCTCCGGGGATTCACCCCTCCACTTT. The encoded protein is CASSLTSGDSPLHF.

The rearrangement links TRBV7-2 to TRBJ1-5; D ambiguous. CDR3 length: 16 amino acids. Germline loops: CDR1 SGHTA, CDR2 FQGNSA. V lost 1 base, J lost 1 base, and 11 bases lay in between. The CDR3 DNA reads TGTGCCAGCAGCTTAGTATCAGGAGGGAGCAATCAGCCCCAGCATTTT. Its translation is CASSLVSGGSNQPQHF.

In this sample, this clone turned up a few times. The identical CDR3 is also encoded by other nucleotide sequences in the sample. The chain couples TRBV6-1 to TRBJ1-1; D is unclear. CDR1 MNHNS and CDR2 SASEGT come from the germline V gene. Between the trimmed V and J ends, which lost 2 bases and 1 base, there was a span of 8 bases. The length of the CDR3 is 14 residues. CDR3 DNA: TGTGCCAGCAGTGAATTAGGAGGGAACACTGAAGCTTTCTTT. Translation: CASSELGGNTEAFF.

The rearrangement joins TRBV5-5 to TRBJ1-2; 7 nucleotides line up with TRBD1. Germline V gives CDR1 SGHKS, CDR2 YYEKEE (reference sequence). The junction had 9 bases not matched to a gene; V was cut back by 3 bases and J by 7 bases. This CDR3 contains 14 residues. The CDR3 reads CASSWGTVQGGYTF. The CDR3 coding sequence is TGTGCCAGCAGCTGGGGGACAGTCCAGGGTGGCTACACCTTC.

This chain joins TRBV5-1 and TRBJ2-1; TRBD1 matches at 10 bases. Germline CDR1 SGHRS, CDR2 YFSETQ. The CDR3 has 16 amino acids. V trimming: 4 bases; J trimming: 3 bases; junction bases outside the gene matches: 7. The CDR3 protein is CASSLPRTGGYNEQFF. CDR3 sequence (DNA): TGCGCCAGCAGCCTCCCAAGGACAGGGGGCTACAATGAGCAGTTCTTC.

The rearrangement joins TRBV10-2 to TRBJ1-2; D call uncertain. The ends were cut back, 2 bases at V and 8 bases at J, with 15 bases in the middle. The CDR3 sequence is 14 residues long. Germline CDR1 and CDR2: WSHSY and SAAADI. CDR3: CASSEAGKGRGYTF. The CDR3 DNA reads as TGCGCCAGCAGTGAGGCGGGTAAAGGGCGAGGCTACACCTTC.

This chain links TRBV23-1 with TRBJ2-7, with a tentative D call TRBD1 (6 bases). TRBV23-1 is an ORF, with its function uncertain. This CDR3 has 15 amino acids. Trimming shortened V by 0 bases and J by 0 bases, and 9 bases separated the two germline ends. CDR3 amino acids: CASSQSMDSSYEQYF. As DNA, the CDR3 is TGCGCCAGCAGTCAATCCATGGACAGCTCCTACGAGCAGTACTTC.

The chain is built from TRBV5-1 and TRBJ2-3; 9 bases agree with TRBD2. The CDR3 extends over 16 amino acids. Per germline, CDR1 SGHRS and CDR2 YFSETQ. Trimming cost V 7 bases and J 2 bases; bases outside gene matches: 11. The CDR3, as DNA: TGCGCCAGCTCCAGAGGAGCTAGCGGGGCCACAGATACGCAGTATTTT. It codes for CASSRGASGATDTQYF.

The V gene is TRBV6-1, the J gene TRBJ1-2; D unclear. V lost 0 bases and J lost 2, with 7 bases in between. CDR1 MNHNS and CDR2 SASEGT come from the germline V gene. The CDR3 is 14 amino acids. CDR3 residues: CASSEATGNYGYTF. The DNA of the CDR3 is TGTGCCAGCAGTGAAGCGACGGGGAACTATGGCTACACCTTC.

The chain uses TRBV5-6 and TRBJ1-2; tentatively, D is TRBD1 (6 bases). The germline gives CDR1 SGHDT, CDR2 YYEEEE. The CDR3 extends over 17 amino acids. V was clipped by 6 bases and J by 5 bases, with 26 bases between them. The CDR3 here is CASTRGGAPFIGYGYTF. Here the CDR3 DNA reads TGTGCCAGCACCCGCGGGGGCGCCCCCTTTATCGGTTATGGCTACACCTTC.

This chain connects TRBV13 to TRBJ2-5; 8 nucleotides line up with TRBD2. CDR1 is PRHDT and CDR2 is FYEKMQ in the germline V gene (reference sequence). Losses at the gene ends were 6 bases for V and 5 bases for J; bases not matched to a gene: 11. The CDR3 has 15 residues. Written as DNA, the CDR3 is TGTGCCAGCAGTTCTAGCGGGTCCCGAGTGGAGACCCAGTACTTC. It translates to CASSSSGSRVETQYF.

This clone showed up just once. This rearrangement joins TRBV27 to TRBJ2-4, with a weak D call TRBD1 (6 bases). With 3 bases removed from V and 3 bases from J, the gap between germline ends came to 15 bases. The V gene's germline CDR1 is MNHEY and CDR2 SMNVEV (reference sequence). CDR3 length: 16 residues. Written as DNA, the CDR3 is TGTGCCAGCAGTTTCGCAGGGGCAATTGGCAAAAACATTCAGTACTTC. Its translation: CASSFAGAIGKNIQYF.

The chain joins TRBV19 to TRBJ1-2; D gene unclear. The length of the CDR3 is 15 residues. Germline loops: CDR1 LNHDA, CDR2 SQIVND (reference sequence). V lost 7 bases and J 4 bases, leaving 19 bases between the germline ends. CDR3 loop: CASKDPGITPYGYTF. The CDR3 region has the DNA TGTGCCAGTAAAGACCCCGGGATAACTCCCTATGGCTACACCTTC. The variable domain in full, with the rest retrieved from reference TRBV19 and TRBJ1-2, is DGGITQSPKYLFRKEGQNVTLSCEQNLNHDAMYWYRQDPGQGLRLIYYSQIVNDFQKGDIAEGYSVSREKKESFPLTVTSAQKNPTAFYLCASKDPGITPYGYTFGSGTRLTVV.

The CDR3, as DNA: TGTGCCAGTAGTCAACAGAACACCGGGGAGCTGTTTTTT. Amino acids: CASSQQNTGELFF. The chain employs TRBV19 and TRBJ2-2; D uncertain. The germline V gene has CDR1 LNHDA and CDR2 SQIVND (reference sequence). The CDR3 extends over 13 amino acids. V dropped 5 bases and J dropped 1 base, with 5 bases sitting between them.

This clone occurred once. This chain connects TRBV24-1 to TRBJ1-5; D remains ambiguous. This CDR3 is built from 14 residues. Germline loops: CDR1 KGHDR, CDR2 SFDVKD. V lost 4 bases, J lost 0 bases, and 6 bases lay in between. This CDR3 reads CATSEAASNQPQHF. In nucleotides, the CDR3 is TGTGCCACCAGTGAGGCTGCTAGCAATCAGCCCCAGCATTTT.

The rearrangement joins TRBV12-3 or TRBV12-4 to TRBJ2-4, with TRBD1 as a possible D gene (6 bases). There are 13 residues in the CDR3. V was cut by 4 bases and J by 4 bases, with 8 bases left in between. The CDR3 loop reads CASSSTGKNIQYF. The CDR3 bases are TGTGCCAGCAGTTCGACAGGAAAAAACATTCAGTACTTC.

The chain employs TRBV2 and TRBJ1-6, with 7 bases aligning to TRBD1. Germline V gene lookup returns CDR1 SNHLY and CDR2 FYNNEI. The CDR3 is 14 amino acids. V was clipped by 4 bases and J by 8 bases; unmatched bases: 5. The chain's CDR3 is CASSAPRGDSPLHF. The DNA for the CDR3 is TGTGCCAGCAGTGCTCCCAGGGGGGATTCACCCCTCCACTTT. The full variable domain, with the rest looked up from reference TRBV2 and TRBJ1-6, is EPEVTQTPSHQVTQMGQEVILRCVPISNHLYFYWYRQILGQKVEFLVSFYNNEISEKSEIFDDQFSVERPDGSNFTLKIRSTKLEDSAMYFCASSAPRGDSPLHFGNGTRLTVT.

The table lists this clone with a few counts. V and J are TRBV3-1 (or the pseudogene TRBV3-2) and TRBJ1-1, with a weak D call TRBD1 (5 bases). V was shortened by 4 bases and J by 0 bases, with 15 bases between the two germline ends. This CDR3 comprises 16 residues. CDR1 LGHDT and CDR2 YNNKEL come from the germline V gene (reference sequence). For the CDR3, the DNA is TGTGCCAGCAGCCTGACCCTTGGGGCGGTGAACACTGAAGCTTTCTTT. Encoded protein: CASSLTLGAVNTEAFF.

This rearrangement joins TRBV6-1 to TRBJ2-1, with D possibly being TRBD1 (5 bases). The CDR3 length is 12 residues. CDR1 is MNHNS and CDR2 is SASEGT in the germline V gene. V lost 2 bases and J 13 bases, leaving 12 bases between the germline ends. The CDR3 protein is CASSESLRVQFF. The CDR3 DNA reads as TGTGCCAGCAGTGAAAGTCTCAGGGTACAGTTCTTC.

This clone was observed once. The V and J genes are TRBV7-2 and TRBJ1-2, with 10 positions matching TRBD1. Per the germline V gene, CDR1 is SGHTA and CDR2 is FQGNSA. The length of the CDR3 is 15 residues. With 3 bases clipped from V and 8 bases from J, the junction kept 9 bases outside the gene matches. The chain's CDR3 is CASSFSGTGAEGYTF. The CDR3 DNA follows: TGTGCCAGCAGCTTTTCCGGGACAGGGGCGGAGGGCTACACCTTC.

The chain employs TRBV6-5 and TRBJ2-5; 7 bases fit TRBD1. Losses at the gene ends were 7 bases for V and 9 bases for J; bases not matched to a gene: 14. The CDR3 length is 14 residues. Germline-derived CDR1 and CDR2 are MNHEY and SVGAGI. The CDR3 reads CASTPIRQGEPQYF. The CDR3 DNA reads as TGTGCCAGCACTCCCATTCGACAGGGCGAGCCCCAGTACTTC.

The chain couples TRBV27 to TRBJ1-1; D is ambiguous. Germline V gene data show CDR1 as MNHEY and CDR2 as SMNVEV (reference sequence). The CDR3 loop spans 13 amino acids. Deletions cut 3 bases from V and 3 bases from J, with 8 bases between. Here the CDR3 reads CASSFARDTEAFF. For the CDR3, the DNA is TGTGCCAGCAGTTTCGCGCGTGACACTGAAGCTTTCTTT.

This chain connects TRBV19 to TRBJ1-6; 8 positions match TRBD1. Germline trimming cut 9 bases from V and 9 bases from J; bases unmatched to any gene: 7. The CDR3 runs to 13 residues. Germline-derived CDR1 and CDR2 are LNHDA and SQIVND (reference sequence). This CDR3 reads CASTTGVLSPLHF. CDR3 DNA: TGTGCCAGCACGACAGGGGTACTTTCACCCCTCCACTTT.

This clone appeared once. The gene calls are TRBV5-1 and TRBJ2-7; D might be TRBD1 (6 bases). This CDR3 is 16 amino acids long. Germline CDR1 and CDR2: SGHRS and YFSETQ. Trimming took 4 bases from V and 1 from J, leaving 18 bases between them. CDR3 loop: CASSLRQAEGSYEQYF. CDR3 nucleotides: TGCGCCAGCAGCCTCCGACAGGCCGAGGGGTCCTACGAGCAGTACTTC. Supplemented by reference TRBV5-1 and TRBJ2-7, the full variable domain reads KAGVTQTPRYLIKTRGQQVTLSCSPISGHRSVSWYQQTPGQGLQFLFEYFSETQRNKGNFPGRFSGRQFSNSRSEMNVSTLELGDSALYLCASSLRQAEGSYEQYFGPGTRLTVT.

For the CDR3, the DNA is TGTGCCAGCAGCCAATTACTAGCGGGGAACACCGGGGAGCTGTTTTTT. This gives the protein CASSQLLAGNTGELFF. The V call is TRBV3-1 (or the pseudogene TRBV3-2), the J call TRBJ2-2; TRBD2 matches at 9 bases. Unmatched junction bases numbered 2, after V lost 2 bases and J lost 1 base. From germline, CDR1 is LGHDT and CDR2 YNNKEL (reference sequence). The CDR3 contains 16 residues.

The chain links TRBV2 to TRBJ2-5; 10 nucleotides agree with TRBD2. Germline CDR1 and CDR2: SNHLY and FYNNEI. This CDR3 spans 15 amino acids. V gave up 4 bases and J gave up 1 base; unmatched junction bases: 3. The DNA of the CDR3 is TGTGCCAGCAGTGCCCGGACTAGCGGCCAAGAGACCCAGTACTTC. This gives the protein CASSARTSGQETQYF. The full variable domain, with the rest looked up from reference TRBV2 and TRBJ2-5, is EPEVTQTPSHQVTQMGQEVILRCVPISNHLYFYWYRQILGQKVEFLVSFYNNEISEKSEIFDDQFSVERPDGSNFTLKIRSTKLEDSAMYFCASSARTSGQETQYFGPGTRLLVL.